This TCR beta chain was documented in a study of Ad26.COV2.S vaccination and SARS-CoV-2 variants. Overall study context: Dosing was one shot or two shots 56 days apart.

Concerning this clone: An end of the junction differs from the germline gene, which may be a read error.

This sample's treatment: about 20 received Ad26.COV2.S at low or high dose, single or two shots; 5 received placebo; per-sample allocation not given. On day 63 after the first injection, vaccine and placebo recipients gave samples. Based in Boston, the donor was an adult of 18-55 years. Sequenced by immunoSEQ multiplex PCR; TCRdb stores in-frame clones only, minus some. The table includes under 550,000 clones, 75% to 95% detected once. This CDR3 spans 13 amino acids. The sequence came from a person aged 18-60 years who received the Ad26.COV2.S COVID-19 vaccine or a placebo. This sequence joins TRBV12-3 or TRBV12-4 and TRBJ2-2; 9 bases are a match to TRBD2. The starting material was peripheral blood, obtained in a trial of Ad26.COV2.S vaccine versus placebo. The CDR3 protein is CASSLAGVGELFF. CDR3 coding DNA: TGTGCCAGCAGCTTAGCGGGAGTCGGGGAGCTGTTTTTT.